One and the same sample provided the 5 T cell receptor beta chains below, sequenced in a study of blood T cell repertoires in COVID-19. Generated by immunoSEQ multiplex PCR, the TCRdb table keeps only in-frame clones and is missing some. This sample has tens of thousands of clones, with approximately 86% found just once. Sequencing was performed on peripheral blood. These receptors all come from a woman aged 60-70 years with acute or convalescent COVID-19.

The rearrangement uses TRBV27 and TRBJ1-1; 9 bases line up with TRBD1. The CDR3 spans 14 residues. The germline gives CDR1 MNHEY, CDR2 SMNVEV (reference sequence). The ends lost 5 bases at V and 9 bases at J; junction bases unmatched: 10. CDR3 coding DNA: TGTGCCAGCAGTCCATGGGGACAGGGATATCAAGCTTTCTTT. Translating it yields CASSPWGQGYQAFF.

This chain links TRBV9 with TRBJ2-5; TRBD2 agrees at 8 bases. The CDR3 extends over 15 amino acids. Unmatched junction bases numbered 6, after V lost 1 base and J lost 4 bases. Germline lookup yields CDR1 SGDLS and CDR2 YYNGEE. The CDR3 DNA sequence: TGTGCCAGCAGCGTAACCGGGAGGGTCAGAGAGACCCAGTACTTC. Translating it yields CASSVTGRVRETQYF.

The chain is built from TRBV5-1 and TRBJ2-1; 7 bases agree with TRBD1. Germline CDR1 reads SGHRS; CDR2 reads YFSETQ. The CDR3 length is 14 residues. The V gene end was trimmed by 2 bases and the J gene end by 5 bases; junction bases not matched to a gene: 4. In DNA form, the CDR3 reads TGCGCCAGCAGCTTTGGGACAGAGCACAATGAGCAGTTCTTC. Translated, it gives CASSFGTEHNEQFF.

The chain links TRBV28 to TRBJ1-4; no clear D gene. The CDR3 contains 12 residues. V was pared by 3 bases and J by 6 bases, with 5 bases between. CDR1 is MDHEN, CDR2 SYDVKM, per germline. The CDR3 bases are TGTGCCAGCAGTTTGAGAGATGAAAAACTGTTTTTT. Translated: CASSLRDEKLFF.

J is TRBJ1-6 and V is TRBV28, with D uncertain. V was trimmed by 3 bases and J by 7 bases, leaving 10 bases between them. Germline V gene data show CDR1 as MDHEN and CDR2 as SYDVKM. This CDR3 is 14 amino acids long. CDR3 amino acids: CASSFSDGNSPLHF. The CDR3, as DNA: TGTGCCAGCAGTTTCAGCGACGGAAATTCACCCCTCCACTTT. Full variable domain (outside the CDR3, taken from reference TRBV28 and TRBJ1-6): DVKVTQSSRYLVKRTGEKVFLECVQDMDHENMFWYRQDPGLGLRLIYFSYDVKMKEKGDIPEGYSVSREKKERFSLILESASTNQTSMYLCASSFSDGNSPLHFGNGTRLTVT.